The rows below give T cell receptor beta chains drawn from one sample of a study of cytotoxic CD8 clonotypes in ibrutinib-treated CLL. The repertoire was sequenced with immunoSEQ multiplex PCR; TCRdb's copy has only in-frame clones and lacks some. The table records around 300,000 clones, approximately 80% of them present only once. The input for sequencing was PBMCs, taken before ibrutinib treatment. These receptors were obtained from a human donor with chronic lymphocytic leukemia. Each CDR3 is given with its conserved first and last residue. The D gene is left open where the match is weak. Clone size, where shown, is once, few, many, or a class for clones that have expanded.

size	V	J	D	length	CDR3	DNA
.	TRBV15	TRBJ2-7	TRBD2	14	CATSRVAGNYEQYF	TGTGCCACCAGCAGAGTAGCGGGGAACTACGAGCAGTACTTC
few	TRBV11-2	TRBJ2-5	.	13	CASSPNLQETQYF	TGTGCCAGCAGCCCGAACCTACAAGAGACCCAGTACTTC
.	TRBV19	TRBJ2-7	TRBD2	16	CASSAQTSGSGYEQYF	TGTGCCAGTAGTGCCCAAACTAGCGGGAGTGGTTACGAGCAGTACTTC
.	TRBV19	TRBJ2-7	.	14	CASSSQGIEGEQYF	TGTGCCAGTAGTTCCCAGGGAATTGAAGGCGAGCAGTACTTC
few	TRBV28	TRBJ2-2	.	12	CASSTPTGELFF	TGTGCCAGCAGTACCCCCACCGGGGAGCTGTTTTTT
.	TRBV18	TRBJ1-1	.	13	CASSPDQSTEAFF	TGTGCCAGCTCACCAGACCAGAGCACTGAAGCTTTCTTT
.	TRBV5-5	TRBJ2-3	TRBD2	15	CASSLLAGDADTQYF	TGTGCCAGCAGCTTGTTAGCGGGAGACGCAGATACGCAGTATTTT
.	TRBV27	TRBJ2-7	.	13	CASSLSRKGEQYF	TGTGCCAGCAGTTTATCTAGGAAGGGCGAGCAGTACTTC
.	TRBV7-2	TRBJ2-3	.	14	CASSRRGLTDTQYF	TGTGCCAGCAGTCGGAGGGGACTCACAGATACGCAGTATTTT
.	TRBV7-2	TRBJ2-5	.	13	CASSLSGQETQYF	TGTGCCAGCAGCTTAAGCGGGCAAGAGACCCAGTACTTC
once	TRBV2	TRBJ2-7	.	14	CASSTRDGAYEQYF	TGTGCCAGCAGCACCCGGGACGGGGCCTACGAGCAGTACTTC
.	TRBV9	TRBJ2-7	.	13	CASSVAGVGEQYF	TGTGCCAGCAGCGTAGCCGGGGTTGGAGAGCAGTACTTC
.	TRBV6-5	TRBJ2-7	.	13	CASRKLGSYEQYF	TGTGCCAGCAGGAAGTTAGGGTCCTACGAGCAGTACTTC
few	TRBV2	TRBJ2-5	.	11	CASSAQETQYF	TGTGCCAGCAGTGCACAAGAGACCCAGTACTTC
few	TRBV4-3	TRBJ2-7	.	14	CASSQVAGPYEQYF	TGCGCCAGCAGCCAAGTGGCAGGGCCCTACGAGCAGTACTTC
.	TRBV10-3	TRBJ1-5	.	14	CAISERYQNQPQHF	TGTGCCATCAGTGAACGGTATCAAAATCAGCCCCAGCATTTT
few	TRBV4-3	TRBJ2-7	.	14	CASSQDLQSYEQYF	TGCGCCAGCAGCCAAGATTTACAGTCCTACGAGCAGTACTTC
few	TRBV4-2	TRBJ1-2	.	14	CASSQVGQSDGYTF	TGTGCCAGCAGCCAAGTGGGGCAGTCAGATGGCTACACCTTC
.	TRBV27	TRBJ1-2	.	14	CASSLSEANYGYTF	TGTGCCAGCAGTCTCTCAGAGGCTAACTATGGCTACACCTTC
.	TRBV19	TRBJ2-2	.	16	CASSIRGRVYTGELFF	TGTGCCAGTAGTATACGCGGCAGAGTTTACACCGGGGAGCTGTTTTTT
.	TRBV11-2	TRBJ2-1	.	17	CASSLALMVVPYNEQFF	TGTGCCAGCAGCTTAGCTTTGATGGTAGTTCCCTACAATGAGCAGTTCTTC
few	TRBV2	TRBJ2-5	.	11	CASSTLETQYF	TGTGCCAGCAGTACACTGGAGACCCAGTACTTC
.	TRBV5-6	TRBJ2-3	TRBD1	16	CASSKTGTANTDTQYF	TGTGCCAGCAGCAAGACTGGGACAGCAAATACAGATACGCAGTATTTT
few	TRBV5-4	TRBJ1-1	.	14	CASSLLSVNTEAFF	TGTGCCAGCAGCTTGCTGTCCGTGAACACTGAAGCTTTCTTT
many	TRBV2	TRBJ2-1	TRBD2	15	CASSEKSSGTVEQFF	TGTGCCAGCAGTGAAAAATCTAGCGGGACGGTTGAGCAGTTCTTC
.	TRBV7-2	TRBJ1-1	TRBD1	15	CASSQQGLGNTEAFF	TGTGCCAGCAGCCAACAGGGGTTGGGGAACACTGAAGCTTTCTTT
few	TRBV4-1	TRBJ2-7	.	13	CASSQGHLYEQYF	TGCGCCAGCAGCCAAGGACACCTCTACGAGCAGTACTTC
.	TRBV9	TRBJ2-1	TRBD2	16	CASSVAVAGVKNEQFF	TGTGCCAGCAGCGTAGCGGTAGCGGGAGTGAAAAATGAGCAGTTCTTC
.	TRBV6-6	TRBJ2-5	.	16	CASSHPARGGSETQYF	TGTGCCAGCAGTCACCCGGCCAGGGGGGGTTCAGAGACCCAGTACTTC
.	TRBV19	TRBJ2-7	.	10	CAGGRREQYF	TGTGCCGGGGGGAGGAGGGAGCAGTACTTC
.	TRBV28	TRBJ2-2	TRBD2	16	CASWFGTSGKTGELFF	TGTGCCAGCTGGTTTGGGACTAGCGGGAAAACCGGGGAGCTGTTTTTT
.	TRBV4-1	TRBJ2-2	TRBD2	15	CASSQVLAGAGELFF	TGCGCCAGCAGCCAAGTTTTAGCGGGAGCCGGGGAGCTGTTTTTT
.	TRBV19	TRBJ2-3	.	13	CASSELSTDTQYF	TGTGCCAGTAGCGAACTTAGCACAGATACGCAGTATTTT
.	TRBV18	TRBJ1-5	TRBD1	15	CASSPGQALNQPQHF	TGTGCCAGCTCACCAGGACAGGCGTTAAATCAGCCCCAGCATTTT